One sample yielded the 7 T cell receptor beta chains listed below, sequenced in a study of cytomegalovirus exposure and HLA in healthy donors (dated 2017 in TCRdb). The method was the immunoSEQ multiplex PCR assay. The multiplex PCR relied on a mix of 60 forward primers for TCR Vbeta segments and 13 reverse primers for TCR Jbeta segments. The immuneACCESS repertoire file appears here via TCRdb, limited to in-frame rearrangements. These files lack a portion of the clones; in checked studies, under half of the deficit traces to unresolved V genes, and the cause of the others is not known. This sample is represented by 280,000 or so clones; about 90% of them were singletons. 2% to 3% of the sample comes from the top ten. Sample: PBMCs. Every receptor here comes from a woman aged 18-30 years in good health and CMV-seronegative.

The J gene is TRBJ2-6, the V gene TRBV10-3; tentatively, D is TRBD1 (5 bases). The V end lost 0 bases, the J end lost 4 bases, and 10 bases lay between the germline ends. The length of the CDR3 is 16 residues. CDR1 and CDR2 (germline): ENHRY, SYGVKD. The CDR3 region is CAISESRASGANVLTF. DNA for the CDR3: TGTGCCATCAGTGAGTCCAGGGCCTCGGGGGCCAACGTCCTGACTTTC.

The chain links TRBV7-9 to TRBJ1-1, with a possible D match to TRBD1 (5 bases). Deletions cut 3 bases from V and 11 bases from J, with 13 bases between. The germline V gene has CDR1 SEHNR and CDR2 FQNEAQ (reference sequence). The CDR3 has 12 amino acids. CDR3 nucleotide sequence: TGTGCCAGCAGCTTGCCAGGGAAAAGGGCTTTCTTT. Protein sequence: CASSLPGKRAFF.

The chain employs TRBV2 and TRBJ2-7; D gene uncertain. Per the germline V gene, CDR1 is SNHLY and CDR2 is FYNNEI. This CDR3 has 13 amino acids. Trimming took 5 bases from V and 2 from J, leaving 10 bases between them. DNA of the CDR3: TGTGCCAGCAGTAAAGACATCACCTACGAGCAGTACTTC. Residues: CASSKDITYEQYF. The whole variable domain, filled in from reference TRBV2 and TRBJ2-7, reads EPEVTQTPSHQVTQMGQEVILRCVPISNHLYFYWYRQILGQKVEFLVSFYNNEISEKSEIFDDQFSVERPDGSNFTLKIRSTKLEDSAMYFCASSKDITYEQYFGPGTRLTVT.

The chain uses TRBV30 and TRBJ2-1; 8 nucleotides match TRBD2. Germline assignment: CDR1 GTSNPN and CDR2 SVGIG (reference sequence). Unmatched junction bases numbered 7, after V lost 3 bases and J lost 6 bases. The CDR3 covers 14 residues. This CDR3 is CAWRKRGLGNEQFF. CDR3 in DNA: TGTGCCTGGAGAAAGCGGGGGTTGGGCAATGAGCAGTTCTTC.

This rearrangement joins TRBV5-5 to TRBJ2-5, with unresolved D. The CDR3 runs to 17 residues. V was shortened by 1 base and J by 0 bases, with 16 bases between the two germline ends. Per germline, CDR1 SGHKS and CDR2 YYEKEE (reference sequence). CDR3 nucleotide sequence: TGTGCCAGCAGCTTGTATGAAGACAATTCCTACCAAGAGACCCAGTACTTC. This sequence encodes CASSLYEDNSYQETQYF.

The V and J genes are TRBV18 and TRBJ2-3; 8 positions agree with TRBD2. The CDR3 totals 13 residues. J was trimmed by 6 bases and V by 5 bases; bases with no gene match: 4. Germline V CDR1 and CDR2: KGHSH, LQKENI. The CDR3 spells CASSRERGDTQYF. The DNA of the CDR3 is TGTGCCAGCTCAAGGGAGCGGGGGGATACGCAGTATTTT.

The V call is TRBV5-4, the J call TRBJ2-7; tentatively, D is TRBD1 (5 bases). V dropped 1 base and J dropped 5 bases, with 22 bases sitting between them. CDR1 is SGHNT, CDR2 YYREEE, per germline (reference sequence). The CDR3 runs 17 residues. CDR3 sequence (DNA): TGTGCCAGCAGCTTGCAGGGCGTACCCACCCTCTTGGACGAGCAGTACTTC. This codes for CASSLQGVPTLLDEQYF.